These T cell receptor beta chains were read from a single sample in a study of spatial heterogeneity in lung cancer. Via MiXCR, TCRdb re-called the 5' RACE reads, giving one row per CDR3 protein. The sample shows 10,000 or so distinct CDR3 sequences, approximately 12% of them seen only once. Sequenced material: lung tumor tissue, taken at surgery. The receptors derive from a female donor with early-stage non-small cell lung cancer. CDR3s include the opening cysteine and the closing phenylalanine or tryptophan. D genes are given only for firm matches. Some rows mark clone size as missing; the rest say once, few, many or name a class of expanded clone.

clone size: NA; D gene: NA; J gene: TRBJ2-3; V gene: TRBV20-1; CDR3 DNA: TGCAGTGCCACGGACAGCGGAGATACGCAGTATTTT; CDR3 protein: CSATDSGDTQYF
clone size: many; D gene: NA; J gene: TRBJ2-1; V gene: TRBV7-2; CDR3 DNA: TGTGCCAGCAGCTTTTTCGGGACAGAGCAGTTCTTC; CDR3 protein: CASSFFGTEQFF
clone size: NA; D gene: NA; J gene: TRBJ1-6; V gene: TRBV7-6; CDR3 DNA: TGTGCCAGCAGCTTAGCAGGGTCGGGGTCACCCCTCCACTTT; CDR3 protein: CASSLAGSGSPLHF
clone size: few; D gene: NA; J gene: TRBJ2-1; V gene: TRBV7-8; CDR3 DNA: TGTGCCAGCAGCTCCCGGGCCACGCGATTGTTCTTC; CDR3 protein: CASSSRATRLFF
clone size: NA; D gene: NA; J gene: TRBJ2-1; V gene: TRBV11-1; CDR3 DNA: TGTGCCAGCAGCCCCTCACTCGGTAAGCAGTTCTTC; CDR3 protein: CASSPSLGKQFF
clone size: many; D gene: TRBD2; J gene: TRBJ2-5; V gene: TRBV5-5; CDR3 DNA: TGTGCCAGCAGCATGGGACTAGCGGGAGCAGAGACCCAGTACTTC; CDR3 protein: CASSMGLAGAETQYF
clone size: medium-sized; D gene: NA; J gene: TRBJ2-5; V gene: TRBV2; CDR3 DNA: TGTGCCAGCAGTCAGGACTATAAAGAGACCCAGTACTTC; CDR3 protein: CASSQDYKETQYF
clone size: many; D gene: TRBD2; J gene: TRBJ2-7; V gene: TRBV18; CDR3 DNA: TGTGCCAGCTCTCCCCCGGGACTAGCTTTAGAGCAGTACTTC; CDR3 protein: CASSPPGLALEQYF
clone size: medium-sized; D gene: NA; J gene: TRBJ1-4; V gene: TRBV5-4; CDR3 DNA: TGTGCCAGCAGCTCCAACCGAGGAATTAATGAAAAACTGTTTTTT; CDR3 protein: CASSSNRGINEKLFF
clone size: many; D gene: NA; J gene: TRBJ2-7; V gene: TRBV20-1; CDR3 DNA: TGCAGTGCTAGAGGGCCCCAACCTCAGGGGATTTATAGTTACGAGCAGTACTTC; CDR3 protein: CSARGPQPQGIYSYEQYF
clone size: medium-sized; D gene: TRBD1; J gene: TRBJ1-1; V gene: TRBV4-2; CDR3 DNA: TGTGCCAGCAGCCACCCCTGGACCGGGACAGCTCTTCCTGAAGCTTTCTTT; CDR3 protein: CASSHPWTGTALPEAFF
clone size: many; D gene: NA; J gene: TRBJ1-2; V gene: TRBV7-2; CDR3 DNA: TGTGCCAGTCGACAACCCCCTAACTATGGCTACACCTTC; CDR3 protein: CASRQPPNYGYTF
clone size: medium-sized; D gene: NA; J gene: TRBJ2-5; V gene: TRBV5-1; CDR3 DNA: TGCGCCAGCAGCTTTACAGGGACTGCGGAAGAGACCCAGTACTTC; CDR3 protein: CASSFTGTAEETQYF
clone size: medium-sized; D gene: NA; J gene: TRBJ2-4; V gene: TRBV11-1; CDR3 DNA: TGTGCCAGCAGCCAGACCCAGGGTTGGGTAAACATTCAGTACTTC; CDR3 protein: CASSQTQGWVNIQYF
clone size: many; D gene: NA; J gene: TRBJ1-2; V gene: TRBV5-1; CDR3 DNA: TGCGCCAGCAGCTTGGGACTTCAAGAAACAGGCGGCTACACCTTC; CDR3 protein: CASSLGLQETGGYTF
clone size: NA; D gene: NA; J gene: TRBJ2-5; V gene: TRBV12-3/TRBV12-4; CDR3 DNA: TGTGCCAGCAGCTTCAACGGGGAGACCCAGTACTTC; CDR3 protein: CASSFNGETQYF
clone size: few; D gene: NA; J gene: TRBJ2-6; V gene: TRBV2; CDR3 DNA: TGTGCCAGCAGGGGTTCCGGGGCCAACGTCCTGACTTTC; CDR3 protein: CASRGSGANVLTF
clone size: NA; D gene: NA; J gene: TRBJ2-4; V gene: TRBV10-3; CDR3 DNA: TGTGCCATCAGTGAGTCCCGGACTGGAGCAGTGGCCAAAAACATTCAGTACTTC; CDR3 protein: CAISESRTGAVAKNIQYF
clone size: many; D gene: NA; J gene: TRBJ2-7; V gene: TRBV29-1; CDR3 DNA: TGCAGCGTTGAAGATACCTTATACGAGCAGTACTTC; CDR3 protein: CSVEDTLYEQYF
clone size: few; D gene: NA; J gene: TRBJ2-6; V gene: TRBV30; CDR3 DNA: TGTGCCTGGGCCAGGGTGAAACTCTCTGGGGCCAACGTCCTGACTTTC; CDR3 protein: CAWARVKLSGANVLTF
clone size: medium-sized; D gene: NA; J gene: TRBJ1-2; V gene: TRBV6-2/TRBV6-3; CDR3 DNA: TGTGCCAGCAGTCCAAACAGGTCCTTCGGATATGGCTACACCTTC; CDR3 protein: CASSPNRSFGYGYTF
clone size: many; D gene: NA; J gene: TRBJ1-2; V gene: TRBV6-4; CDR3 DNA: TGTGCCAGCAGTGAATTTGAGGTCGGCTATGGCTACACCTTC; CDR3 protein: CASSEFEVGYGYTF
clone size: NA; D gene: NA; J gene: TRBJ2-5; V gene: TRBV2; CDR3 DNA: TGTGCCACCGGACGGGGAGAGACCCAGTACTTC; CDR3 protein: CATGRGETQYF
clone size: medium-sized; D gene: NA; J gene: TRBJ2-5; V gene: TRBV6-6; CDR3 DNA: TGTGCCAGCAGGCCATCCATCAGGGGAGAGACCCAGTACTTC; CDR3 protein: CASRPSIRGETQYF
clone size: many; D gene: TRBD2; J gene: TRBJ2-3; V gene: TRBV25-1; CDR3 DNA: TGTGCCAGGTTTGCGTCTGGGCTAGCGGGGGGAGTGATCAGCACAGATACGCAGTATTTT; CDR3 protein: CARFASGLAGGVISTDTQYF
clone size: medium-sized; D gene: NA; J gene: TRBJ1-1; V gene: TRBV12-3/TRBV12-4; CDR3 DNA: TGTGCCAGCAGCAAACAGGGTACCGCTGAAGCTTTCTTT; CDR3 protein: CASSKQGTAEAFF
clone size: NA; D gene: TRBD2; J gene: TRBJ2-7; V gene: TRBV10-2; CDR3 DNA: TGCGCCAGCTGGGACGGACTAGCGGGAATCTCCTACGAGCAGTACTTC; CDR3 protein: CASWDGLAGISYEQYF
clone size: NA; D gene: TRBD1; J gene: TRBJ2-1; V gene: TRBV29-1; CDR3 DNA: TGCAGCGTTGAACACAGGGGAACATCTTCAGGCAATGAGCAGTTCTTC; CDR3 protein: CSVEHRGTSSGNEQFF
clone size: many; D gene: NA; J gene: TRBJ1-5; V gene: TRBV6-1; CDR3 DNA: TGTGCCAGCAGTGAAGTGGGGGGCCAAAATCAGCCCCAGCATTTT; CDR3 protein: CASSEVGGQNQPQHF
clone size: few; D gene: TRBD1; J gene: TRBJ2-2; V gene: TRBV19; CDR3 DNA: TGTGCCAGTAGACGGGACAGGGGGTACACCGGGGAGCTGTTTTTT; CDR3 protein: CASRRDRGYTGELFF
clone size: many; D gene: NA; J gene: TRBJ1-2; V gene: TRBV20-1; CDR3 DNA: TGCAGTGCTAGAGTTGGGGGGGGCCTCGATGGCTACACCTTC; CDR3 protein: CSARVGGGLDGYTF
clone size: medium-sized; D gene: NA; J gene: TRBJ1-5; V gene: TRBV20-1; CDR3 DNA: TGCAGTGCTAGAGGCCGGGCCCAGGGGATCGGGCAGCCCCAGCATTTT; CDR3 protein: CSARGRAQGIGQPQHF
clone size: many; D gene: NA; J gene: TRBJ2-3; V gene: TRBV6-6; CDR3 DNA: TGTGCCAGCAGTTGGGTGCCGGGGTTCGAGGCGCAGTATTTT; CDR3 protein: CASSWVPGFEAQYF
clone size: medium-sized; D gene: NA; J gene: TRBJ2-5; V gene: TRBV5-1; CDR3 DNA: TGCGCCAGCAGCTTGAGAGGAAGAGAGACCCAGTACTTC; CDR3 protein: CASSLRGRETQYF
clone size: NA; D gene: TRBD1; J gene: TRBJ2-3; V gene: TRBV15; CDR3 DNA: TGTGCCACCAGCGGGACAGGGGTTCCAGATACGCAGTATTTT; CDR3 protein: CATSGTGVPDTQYF
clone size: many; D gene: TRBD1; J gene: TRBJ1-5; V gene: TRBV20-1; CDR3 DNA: TGCAGTGCTAGTCGGGACAGGGCAGGGAGCAATCAGCCCCAGCATTTT; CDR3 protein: CSASRDRAGSNQPQHF
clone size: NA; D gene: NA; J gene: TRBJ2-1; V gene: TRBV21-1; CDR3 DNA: TGTGCCAGCATCCCCTACAGGGGGCACTCCTACAATGAGCAGTTCTTC; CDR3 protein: CASIPYRGHSYNEQFF
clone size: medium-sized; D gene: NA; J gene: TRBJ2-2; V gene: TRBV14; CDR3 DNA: TGTGCCAGCAGCCAAGTATACTATACCGGGGAGCTGTTTTTT; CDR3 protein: CASSQVYYTGELFF
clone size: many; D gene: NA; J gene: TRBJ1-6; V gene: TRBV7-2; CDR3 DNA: TGTGCCAGCAGCCTCCAATGGAGCTCCTATAATTCACCCCTCCACTTT; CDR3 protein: CASSLQWSSYNSPLHF
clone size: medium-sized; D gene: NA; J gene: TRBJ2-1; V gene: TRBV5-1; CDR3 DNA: TGCGCCAGCAGCTTGGTTGCAGTCTCCTCCTACAATGAGCAGTTCTTC; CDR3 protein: CASSLVAVSSYNEQFF
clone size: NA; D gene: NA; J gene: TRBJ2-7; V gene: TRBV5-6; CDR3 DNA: TGTGCCAGCAGCTCACCGGGAAGATTGGGGTACTTC; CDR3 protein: CASSSPGRLGYF
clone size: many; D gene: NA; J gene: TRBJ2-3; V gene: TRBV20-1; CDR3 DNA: TGCAGTGCTAGAGATTGGGGGACAGATACGCAGTATTTT; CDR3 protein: CSARDWGTDTQYF
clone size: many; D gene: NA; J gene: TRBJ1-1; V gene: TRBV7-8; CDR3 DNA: TGTGCCAGCAGCCCGGGACCGGAGGGTGAAGCTTTCTTT; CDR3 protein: CASSPGPEGEAFF
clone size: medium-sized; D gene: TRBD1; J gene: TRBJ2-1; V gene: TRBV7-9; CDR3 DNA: TGTGCCAGCAGCTTAGCCTTGAAGGACAGGGGGTCCTATTACAATGAGCAGTTCTTC; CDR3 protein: CASSLALKDRGSYYNEQFF
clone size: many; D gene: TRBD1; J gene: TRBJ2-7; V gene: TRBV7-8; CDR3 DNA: TGTGCCAGCAGTCTCCGGGACAGCTCCTACGAGCAGTACTTC; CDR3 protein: CASSLRDSSYEQYF
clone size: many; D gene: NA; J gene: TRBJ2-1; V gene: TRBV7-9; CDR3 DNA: TGTGCCAGCAGCTTAGCGATTAACAATGAGCAGTTCTTC; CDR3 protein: CASSLAINNEQFF
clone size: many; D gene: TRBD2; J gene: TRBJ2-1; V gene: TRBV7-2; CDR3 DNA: TGTGCCAGCAGCATCCGACTAGCGGGAGGGCACAATGAGCAGTTCTTC; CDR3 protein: CASSIRLAGGHNEQFF
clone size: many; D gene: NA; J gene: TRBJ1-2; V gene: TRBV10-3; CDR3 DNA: TGTGCCATCAGTGAGTTTGGGGGGCAAGAGGGCTACACCTTC; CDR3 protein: CAISEFGGQEGYTF
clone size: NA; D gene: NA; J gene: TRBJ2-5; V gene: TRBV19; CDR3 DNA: TGTGCCAGTAGCTTACAGGGACTCCAAGAGACCCAGTACTTC; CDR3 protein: CASSLQGLQETQYF